This T cell receptor beta chain originates from a study of cytomegalovirus exposure and HLA in healthy donors. The overall study: Earlier work reported 117 million unique TCR beta sequences from about 180 million T cells. Broader study findings: Across donors, most TCRs were seen rarely, yet some public ones were widespread. In vitro testing confirmed a few CMV-associated chains as specific for CMV antigens.

The PCR employed 60 Vbeta primers together with 13 Jbeta primers. Profiling relied on immunoSEQ multiplex PCR, and the TCRdb table lists in-frame clones only, not all of them. The sample includes some 180,000 clones, around 83% of them seen just once. The V and J ends lost 4 bases and 2 bases, in that order; junction bases with no gene match: 3. The CDR3 runs to 15 residues. CDR1 is MGHRA, CDR2 YSYEKL, per germline. On this clone: The antigen is not known.

The chain uses TRBV4-1 and TRBJ1-3; 9 bases match TRBD1. This receptor was taken from a man aged 25-45 years in good health and CMV-seropositive. Material: PBMCs. CDR3 loop: CASSLDRGTGNTIYF. The CDR3 DNA is TGCGCCAGCAGCCTAGACAGGGGGACTGGAAACACCATATATTTT.